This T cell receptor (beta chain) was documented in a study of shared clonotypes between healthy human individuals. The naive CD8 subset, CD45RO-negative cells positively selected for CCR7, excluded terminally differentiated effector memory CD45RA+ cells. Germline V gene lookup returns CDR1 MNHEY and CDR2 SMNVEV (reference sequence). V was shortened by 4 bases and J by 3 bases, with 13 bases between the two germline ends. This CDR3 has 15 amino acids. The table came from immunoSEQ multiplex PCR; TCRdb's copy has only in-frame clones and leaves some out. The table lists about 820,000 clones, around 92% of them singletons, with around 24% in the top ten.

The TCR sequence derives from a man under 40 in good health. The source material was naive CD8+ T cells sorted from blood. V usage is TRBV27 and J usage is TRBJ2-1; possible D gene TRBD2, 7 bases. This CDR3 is CASSWGGPNYNEQFF. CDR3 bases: TGTGCCAGCAGTTGGGGGGGGCCGAACTACAATGAGCAGTTCTTC.